The sequence of this T cell receptor (beta chain) was determined in a study of a mutant IDH1 vaccine in newly diagnosed glioma. Study-level information: Patients were started on vaccination 4-6 weeks after radiotherapy alone, or with temozolomide cycles. Treated patients were roughly 60% male, about 40% female, mean age about 43 years.

Regarding this clone: The antigen is undetermined.

Clones were read by immunoSEQ multiplex PCR, and TCRdb kept only the in-frame ones, dropping some. The sample shows approximately 56,000 clones, around three fifths of them seen only once. Stated time point: week 47, end of study. Topical imiquimod accompanied each vaccine dose, which consisted of 300 ug of mutant IDH1 20-mer peptide. Patients had eight vaccinations, in weeks 1, 3, 5, 7, 11, 15, 19 and 23. New IDH1-mutant, ATRX-lost WHO grade 3 or 4 astrocytomas occurred in donors. Sequenced material: peripheral blood mononuclear cells (PBMCs), taken from a glioma patient whose treatment included an IDH1 peptide vaccine. This TCR came from a man between 35 and 55 years old with glioma. Some clones in this sample may be carry-over from other donors' samples.

The CDR3 DNA sequence: TGTGCCAGCAGCTTGACTAGCGGCCCTCAAGAGACCCAGTACTTC. It yields the protein CASSLTSGPQETQYF. The genes are TRBV5-4 and TRBJ2-5, with 8 bases aligning to TRBD2. Germline trimming cut 1 base from V and 2 bases from J; bases unmatched to any gene: 4. CDR1 SGHNT and CDR2 YYREEE come from the germline V gene (reference sequence). The CDR3 length is 15 residues.